These T cell receptor beta chains were read from a single sample in a study of blood T cell repertoires in COVID-19. Libraries were prepared by immunoSEQ multiplex PCR; TCRdb keeps only in-frame clonotypes and omits some of them. The repertoire holds 68,000 or so clones, with approximately 90% as singletons. The sample consisted of peripheral blood. The receptors originated from a woman between 50 and 59 years old with COVID-19, enrolled during active disease. CDR3s include the opening cysteine and the closing phenylalanine or tryptophan. A D gene is named only where the DNA matches it firmly. Rows may omit the clone size; those that give it use once, few, many or a size class.

CDR3nt: TGTGCCAGCAGCCTAGACAGGGTTCGTTCACCCCTCCACTTT
CDR3aa: CASSLDRVRSPLHF
v_gene: TRBV5-6
d_gene: TRBD1
abundance: NA
j_gene: TRBJ1-6

CDR3nt: TGTGCCAGCAGTAGGGGGAACACTGAAGCTTTCTTT
CDR3aa: CASSRGNTEAFF
v_gene: TRBV6-5
d_gene: NA
abundance: NA
j_gene: TRBJ1-1

CDR3nt: TGTGCCAGCAGCCCCGGAGGGGGGGCCCCGCCAGATACGCAGTATTTT
CDR3aa: CASSPGGGAPPDTQYF
v_gene: TRBV5-4
d_gene: NA
abundance: NA
j_gene: TRBJ2-3

CDR3nt: TGTGCCAGCAGCCCCAGAAGCGGGAACACCGGGGAGCTGTTTTTT
CDR3aa: CASSPRSGNTGELFF
v_gene: TRBV4-2
d_gene: NA
abundance: NA
j_gene: TRBJ2-2

CDR3nt: TGTGCCAGCGGGAGGGTGAGGGACGAGCAGTACTTC
CDR3aa: CASGRVRDEQYF
v_gene: TRBV6-5
d_gene: TRBD2
abundance: NA
j_gene: TRBJ2-7

CDR3nt: TGTGCCAGCAGTGAAGCGCTTAGATCCAGCCGGAATCCACAGAATAGCAATCAGCCCCAGCATTTT
CDR3aa: CASSEALRSSRNPQNSNQPQHF
v_gene: TRBV2
d_gene: NA
abundance: NA
j_gene: TRBJ1-5

CDR3nt: TGTGCCAGCAACCCCGGGGACAAAATGAACTATGGCTACACCTTC
CDR3aa: CASNPGDKMNYGYTF
v_gene: TRBV28
d_gene: NA
abundance: NA
j_gene: TRBJ1-2

CDR3nt: TGTGCCAGCAGCTTGAGGGACATTCAGTACTTC
CDR3aa: CASSLRDIQYF
v_gene: TRBV11-2
d_gene: NA
abundance: few
j_gene: TRBJ2-4

CDR3nt: TGTGCCTCCTCGAACAGGGGTTTCGATACGCAGTATTTT
CDR3aa: CASSNRGFDTQYF
v_gene: TRBV30
d_gene: TRBD1
abundance: NA
j_gene: TRBJ2-3

CDR3nt: TGCGCCAGCAGCCAAGCTGGGGCGGGGGGGACCTACGAGCAGTACTTC
CDR3aa: CASSQAGAGGTYEQYF
v_gene: TRBV4-1
d_gene: TRBD2
abundance: NA
j_gene: TRBJ2-7

CDR3nt: TGTGCCAGCAGCTCCGTAGGAGGGATCGGGGAGCTGTTTTTT
CDR3aa: CASSSVGGIGELFF
v_gene: TRBV5-4
d_gene: NA
abundance: NA
j_gene: TRBJ2-2

CDR3nt: TGTGCCAGCAGCCGGCTAGCGGGAGGGGGACGTGAGCAGTTCTTC
CDR3aa: CASSRLAGGGREQFF
v_gene: TRBV5-4
d_gene: TRBD2
abundance: once
j_gene: TRBJ2-1

CDR3nt: TGTGCCAGCAGCTTTAGCGGGAGTTCCTACAATGAGCAGTTCTTC
CDR3aa: CASSFSGSSYNEQFF
v_gene: TRBV7-3
d_gene: TRBD2
abundance: NA
j_gene: TRBJ2-1

CDR3nt: TGCAGCCTCAGGGGTCGGGGAGATACGCAGTATTTT
CDR3aa: CSLRGRGDTQYF
v_gene: TRBV29-1
d_gene: NA
abundance: NA
j_gene: TRBJ2-3

CDR3nt: TGTGCCAGCAGCCAAGCGTGGCCCCGGGTAGCCACTGAAGCTTTCTTT
CDR3aa: CASSQAWPRVATEAFF
v_gene: TRBV14
d_gene: NA
abundance: NA
j_gene: TRBJ1-1

CDR3nt: TGTGCCAGCAGCCCTTTTAGCGGGAGGCGCGCAGATACGCAGTATTTT
CDR3aa: CASSPFSGRRADTQYF
v_gene: TRBV14
d_gene: TRBD2
abundance: NA
j_gene: TRBJ2-3

CDR3nt: TGTGCCTGGACGGACAGCGTTAACTATGGCTACACCTTC
CDR3aa: CAWTDSVNYGYTF
v_gene: TRBV30
d_gene: NA
abundance: NA
j_gene: TRBJ1-2

CDR3nt: TGTGCCAGCAGTTTAGGTGGACTAGAGTACAATGAGCAGTTCTTC
CDR3aa: CASSLGGLEYNEQFF
v_gene: TRBV28
d_gene: TRBD2
abundance: NA
j_gene: TRBJ2-1

CDR3nt: TGTGCCACTAGCAGAGGGAGTGGGGCGAGCAATCAGCCCCAGCATTTT
CDR3aa: CATSRGSGASNQPQHF
v_gene: TRBV15
d_gene: NA
abundance: NA
j_gene: TRBJ1-5

CDR3nt: TGCGCCAGCAGCCATGGGACTAGCGGGAGCTCCTACGAGCAGTACTTC
CDR3aa: CASSHGTSGSSYEQYF
v_gene: TRBV4-3
d_gene: TRBD2
abundance: NA
j_gene: TRBJ2-7

CDR3nt: TGTGCCAGCAGCCCTAGCGGGAGCTCCTACAATGAGCAGTTCTTC
CDR3aa: CASSPSGSSYNEQFF
v_gene: TRBV7-9
d_gene: TRBD2
abundance: NA
j_gene: TRBJ2-1

CDR3nt: TGTGCCAGCAGCTTAGGGATTACTACTCCTGAGCAGTTCTTC
CDR3aa: CASSLGITTPEQFF
v_gene: TRBV7-9
d_gene: NA
abundance: once
j_gene: TRBJ2-1

CDR3nt: TGTGCCAGCAGCCAAGGGGCAGGGAATGGCTACACCTTC
CDR3aa: CASSQGAGNGYTF
v_gene: TRBV3-1/TRBV3-2
d_gene: NA
abundance: few
j_gene: TRBJ1-2

CDR3nt: TGTGCCAGCAGTTTCGGGTCAGGAAACACCATATATTTT
CDR3aa: CASSFGSGNTIYF
v_gene: TRBV6-5
d_gene: NA
abundance: NA
j_gene: TRBJ1-3

CDR3nt: TGTGCCAGCAGCTTAGGTGGCGGGGCGGCTTACGAGCAGTACTTC
CDR3aa: CASSLGGGAAYEQYF
v_gene: TRBV11-2
d_gene: NA
abundance: NA
j_gene: TRBJ2-7

CDR3nt: TGTGCCAGCAGCGCCCGCATAGACACTGAAGCTTTCTTT
CDR3aa: CASSARIDTEAFF
v_gene: TRBV7-9
d_gene: NA
abundance: NA
j_gene: TRBJ1-1

CDR3nt: TGTGCCAGCACCGTTAATGAAAAACTGTTTTTT
CDR3aa: CASTVNEKLFF
v_gene: TRBV6-5
d_gene: NA
abundance: NA
j_gene: TRBJ1-4

CDR3nt: TGTGCCAGCAGTCCTCCCCCCCCCGCTGAAGCTTTCTTT
CDR3aa: CASSPPPPAEAFF
v_gene: TRBV28
d_gene: NA
abundance: NA
j_gene: TRBJ1-1

CDR3nt: TGCAGTGCTAGTGTCAGTTCCTACGAGCAGTACTTC
CDR3aa: CSASVSSYEQYF
v_gene: TRBV20-1
d_gene: NA
abundance: NA
j_gene: TRBJ2-7

CDR3nt: TGTGCCAGCAGTGCCTCTAGCGGGATTATAACCTACGAGCAGTACTTC
CDR3aa: CASSASSGIITYEQYF
v_gene: TRBV2
d_gene: TRBD2
abundance: NA
j_gene: TRBJ2-7

CDR3nt: TGTGCCAGCAGCGTAATGGGGACAAGCGGTCAGCCCCAGCATTTT
CDR3aa: CASSVMGTSGQPQHF
v_gene: TRBV9
d_gene: NA
abundance: NA
j_gene: TRBJ1-5

CDR3nt: TGTGCCAGCAGCCAGGCGGGGGCCTATGGCTACACCTTC
CDR3aa: CASSQAGAYGYTF
v_gene: TRBV5-4
d_gene: NA
abundance: NA
j_gene: TRBJ1-2

CDR3nt: TGCAGCGTCGAACAGGGGGGAGGAGAGACCCAGTACTTC
CDR3aa: CSVEQGGGETQYF
v_gene: TRBV29-1
d_gene: TRBD1
abundance: NA
j_gene: TRBJ2-5

CDR3nt: TGCGCCAGCACTTGGGACACCAAGAATTCACCCCTCCACTTT
CDR3aa: CASTWDTKNSPLHF
v_gene: TRBV23-1
d_gene: NA
abundance: once
j_gene: TRBJ1-6

CDR3nt: TGTGCCTGGAGAGCAGGGCTTGGACCCGGGGAGCTGTTTTTT
CDR3aa: CAWRAGLGPGELFF
v_gene: TRBV30
d_gene: NA
abundance: NA
j_gene: TRBJ2-2

CDR3nt: TGTGCCAGCAGTGAGGATACAGGGGGCTATCAGCCCCAGCATTTT
CDR3aa: CASSEDTGGYQPQHF
v_gene: TRBV2
d_gene: TRBD1
abundance: NA
j_gene: TRBJ1-5

CDR3nt: TGTGCCAGCAGCTTAGAAGCGGGGGCTAACTATGGCTACACCTTC
CDR3aa: CASSLEAGANYGYTF
v_gene: TRBV11-2
d_gene: NA
abundance: NA
j_gene: TRBJ1-2

CDR3nt: TGTGCCAGCCAGCATCTTCAGGCCGGACAGTACCATAATTCACCCCTCCACTTT
CDR3aa: CASQHLQAGQYHNSPLHF
v_gene: TRBV27
d_gene: NA
abundance: NA
j_gene: TRBJ1-6

CDR3nt: TGTGCCAGCAGCCAAGGGCCAGGCCCAGATACGCAGTATTTT
CDR3aa: CASSQGPGPDTQYF
v_gene: TRBV3-1/TRBV3-2
d_gene: NA
abundance: NA
j_gene: TRBJ2-3

CDR3nt: TGCGCCAGCAGCTTCCAGGGGAGCTACGAGCAGTACTTC
CDR3aa: CASSFQGSYEQYF
v_gene: TRBV5-1
d_gene: NA
abundance: NA
j_gene: TRBJ2-7

CDR3nt: TGTGCCAGCAGTTGGACTAGCGGGAGCACCTACGAGCAGTACTTC
CDR3aa: CASSWTSGSTYEQYF
v_gene: TRBV28
d_gene: TRBD2
abundance: NA
j_gene: TRBJ2-7

CDR3nt: TGTGCCTGGCGAGAAGCCTCCAACCAGGGGTTAGGGGGCTCACCCCTCCACTTT
CDR3aa: CAWREASNQGLGGSPLHF
v_gene: TRBV30
d_gene: TRBD1
abundance: NA
j_gene: TRBJ1-6

CDR3nt: TGCGCCAGCAGCTACGGACTAGCGGGAGGCCGGACCGGGGAGCTGTTTTTT
CDR3aa: CASSYGLAGGRTGELFF
v_gene: TRBV5-1
d_gene: TRBD2
abundance: NA
j_gene: TRBJ2-2

CDR3nt: TGTGCCAGCAGCCTGGGTGGGACTAGCACAGATACGCAGTATTTT
CDR3aa: CASSLGGTSTDTQYF
v_gene: TRBV5-4
d_gene: NA
abundance: NA
j_gene: TRBJ2-3